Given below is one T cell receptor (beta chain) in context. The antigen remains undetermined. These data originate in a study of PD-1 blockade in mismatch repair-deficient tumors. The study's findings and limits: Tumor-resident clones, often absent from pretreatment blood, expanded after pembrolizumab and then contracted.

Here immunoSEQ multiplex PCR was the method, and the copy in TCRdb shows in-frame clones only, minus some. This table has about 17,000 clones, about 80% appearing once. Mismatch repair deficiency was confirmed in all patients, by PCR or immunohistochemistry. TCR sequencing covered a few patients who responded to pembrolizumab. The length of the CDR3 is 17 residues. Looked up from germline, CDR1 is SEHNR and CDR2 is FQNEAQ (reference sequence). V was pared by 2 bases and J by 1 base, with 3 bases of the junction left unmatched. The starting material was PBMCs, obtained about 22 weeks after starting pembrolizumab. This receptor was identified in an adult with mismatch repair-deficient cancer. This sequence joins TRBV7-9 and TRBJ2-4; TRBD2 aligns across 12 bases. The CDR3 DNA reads TGTGCCAGCAGCTTACTAGCGGGAGGGCTGGCCAAAAACATTCAGTACTTC. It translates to CASSLLAGGLAKNIQYF.